The present entry profiles one T cell receptor beta chain with its context. Its specificity is not known. The donors were members of the validation cohort, which comprised around 110 subjects and was separate from the first cohort of 600 to 850 subjects. Losses at the gene ends were 5 bases for V and 5 bases for J; bases not matched to a gene: 14. Per the germline V gene, CDR1 is SGHRS and CDR2 is YFSETQ. The CDR3 sequence is 16 residues long. Measured with immunoSEQ multiplex PCR; TCRdb has only the in-frame clones, and not every one. The sample carries some 140,000 clones, approximately 84% recorded once. The sample comes from a study of cytomegalovirus exposure and HLA in healthy donors. Study-level findings and limits: It was confirmed in vitro that a few of the CMV-associated chains were specific for CMV antigens.

This chain joins TRBV5-1 and TRBJ1-2; TRBD1 matches 8 bases. The sample comprised PBMCs. The clonotype originates from a young man in good health and CMV-seropositive. CDR3 region: CASRPGTGPSGYGYTF. The CDR3 region has the DNA TGCGCCAGCAGACCAGGGACAGGACCATCGGGGTATGGCTACACCTTC. The complete variable domain, with remaining parts taken from reference TRBV5-1 and TRBJ1-2, reads KAGVTQTPRYLIKTRGQQVTLSCSPISGHRSVSWYQQTPGQGLQFLFEYFSETQRNKGNFPGRFSGRQFSNSRSEMNVSTLELGDSALYLCASRPGTGPSGYGYTFGSGTRLTVV.